One sample yielded the 21 T cell receptor beta chains listed below, sequenced in a study of cytomegalovirus exposure and HLA in healthy donors. Primers: 60 Vbeta forward and 13 Jbeta reverse. Repertoires were generated with immunoSEQ multiplex PCR, while TCRdb's copy carries only in-frame clones and drops some. The sample consists of 150,000 or so clones, less than 85% of them appearing once. Material for sequencing was PBMCs. The receptors were gathered from a man in his late teens or twenties in good health and CMV-seropositive.

The V call is TRBV28, the J call TRBJ2-7; D is perhaps TRBD2 (6 bases). V was trimmed by 8 bases and J by 3 bases, leaving 20 bases between them. The CDR3 sequence is 15 residues long. Germline V gene sequence: CDR1 MDHEN, CDR2 SYDVKM. In nucleotides, the CDR3 is TGTGCCAGCCTACTGGGGCGGGGTAGGAACTACGAGCAGTACTTC. Translating it yields CASLLGRGRNYEQYF.

The chain employs TRBV19 and TRBJ1-1; 8 bases fit TRBD1. Germline CDR1 and CDR2: LNHDA and SQIVND (reference sequence). The CDR3 is 15 amino acids. The J segment lost 5 bases and the V segment lost 3 bases, leaving 8 bases of the junction unmatched. CDR3 bases: TGTGCCAGTAGTATCCCGACAGGGGAGGGGACTGAAGCTTTCTTT. Its protein product is CASSIPTGEGTEAFF.

This clone was counted only a few times. V usage is TRBV4-3 and J usage is TRBJ2-1; D is possibly TRBD1 (6 bases). This CDR3 is built from 15 residues. V lost 4 bases and J 2 bases, leaving 12 bases between the germline ends. Germline V lookup: CDR1 LGHNA, CDR2 YSLEER. The CDR3 DNA is TGCGCCAGCAGCCGGGACACGACGGCCTACAATGAGCAGTTCTTC. As protein: CASSRDTTAYNEQFF.

V gene TRBV15 combines with J gene TRBJ2-5; 10 nucleotides match TRBD2. Germline V gene sequence: CDR1 LNHNV, CDR2 YYDKDF (reference sequence). V lost 1 base, J lost 5 bases, and 7 bases stayed unmatched. The CDR3 totals 16 residues. The CDR3 protein is CATSRGLAGDGETQYF. CDR3 coding DNA: TGTGCCACCAGCAGAGGGCTAGCGGGGGATGGGGAGACCCAGTACTTC.

Written as DNA, the CDR3 is TGTGCCATCAGTAAGGACAGGGGAAGCAATCAGCCCCAGCATTTT. It yields the protein CAISKDRGSNQPQHF. The J gene is TRBJ1-5, the V gene TRBV10-3, with TRBD1 matching 9 bases. V shed 5 bases and J 1 base; nucleotides not matched to a gene: 3. CDR1 and CDR2 from the germline V gene are ENHRY and SYGVKD. There are 15 residues in the CDR3.

The sample holds a few counts of this clone. This rearrangement joins TRBV5-1 to TRBJ1-2; TRBD1 is a possible D gene (6 bases). V was clipped by 0 bases and J by 6 bases, with 15 bases between them. This CDR3 spans 15 amino acids. Per the germline V gene, CDR1 is SGHRS and CDR2 is YFSETQ. CDR3 loop: CASSLGNRVNNGYTF. The CDR3 nucleotides are TGCGCCAGCAGCTTGGGGAACAGGGTAAATAATGGCTACACCTTC.

This chain links TRBV7-9 with TRBJ2-7, with TRBD1 identical over 10 bases. This CDR3 region has 15 residues. Per germline, CDR1 SEHNR and CDR2 FQNEAQ (reference sequence). The V and J ends lost 10 bases and 5 bases, in that order; junction bases with no gene match: 14. CDR3 region: CANFPGQGMSDEQYF. CDR3 nucleotide sequence: TGTGCCAATTTCCCGGGACAGGGGATGTCCGACGAGCAGTACTTC. Supplemented by reference TRBV7-9 and TRBJ2-7, the full variable domain reads DTGVSQNPRHKITKRGQNVTFRCDPISEHNRLYWYRQTLGQGPEFLTYFQNEAQLEKSRLLSDRFSAERPKGSFSTLEIQRTEQGDSAMYLCANFPGQGMSDEQYFGPGTRLTVT.

The J gene is TRBJ2-5, the V gene TRBV5-1; TRBD2 agrees at 11 bases. Germline CDR1 SGHRS, CDR2 YFSETQ. Trimming cost V 0 bases and J 5 bases; bases outside gene matches: 12. This CDR3 contains 18 residues. CDR3 nucleotide sequence: TGCGCCAGCAGCTTGGGGATGAGCCCACTAGCGGGAGATGAGACCCAGTACTTC. Translating it yields CASSLGMSPLAGDETQYF.

This rearrangement joins TRBV5-5 to TRBJ2-2, with 7 bases aligning to TRBD2. V trimming: 3 bases; J trimming: 4 bases; junction bases outside the gene matches: 9. The CDR3 consists of 16 residues. Germline V gene lookup returns CDR1 SGHKS and CDR2 YYEKEE (reference sequence). This CDR3 is CASSSGVERGTGELFF. DNA for the CDR3: TGTGCCAGCAGCTCGGGGGTAGAGCGGGGCACCGGGGAGCTGTTTTTT.

This clone occurred a few times. The chain combines TRBV5-4 with TRBJ1-6, with 7 nucleotides matching TRBD1. Germline lookup yields CDR1 SGHNT and CDR2 YYREEE (reference sequence). V trimming: 0 bases; J trimming: 7 bases; junction bases outside the gene matches: 1. The CDR3 is made up of 14 amino acids. The CDR3 here is CASSLEQGNSPLHF. The CDR3 DNA is TGTGCCAGCAGCTTGGAACAGGGGAATTCACCCCTCCACTTT.

This clone was picked up many times. J is TRBJ2-1 and V is TRBV6-5; TRBD2 might be the D (6 bases). CDR3 length equals 15 residues. Trimming cost V 0 bases and J 0 bases, with 6 bases left between them. In germline, CDR1 is MNHEY, CDR2 SVGAGI. The CDR3 nucleotides are TGTGCCAGCAGTTACTCTAGCGGCTCCTACAATGAGCAGTTCTTC. Translation: CASSYSSGSYNEQFF.

This clone was seen a few times. The chain carries TRBV5-4 and TRBJ1-5; perhaps TRBD1 as D (6 bases). Trimming shortened V by 10 bases and J by 2 bases, and 10 bases separated the two germline ends. Germline CDR1 is SGHNT and CDR2 is YYREEE (reference sequence). This CDR3 is built from 12 residues. CDR3 in amino acids: CAWKGGNQPQHF. The DNA for the CDR3 is TGTGCCTGGAAGGGGGGCAATCAGCCCCAGCATTTT.

This clone was found a few times. The V call is TRBV19, the J call TRBJ1-2, with D perhaps matching TRBD1 (6 bases). Trimming pared 11 bases from V and 0 bases from J, leaving 13 bases between. CDR1 and CDR2 from the germline V gene are LNHDA and SQIVND (reference sequence). The CDR3 consists of 13 residues. CDR3 nucleotide sequence: TGTGCCCTGCTGGACAGATCTAACTATGGCTACACCTTC. Translated, it gives CALLDRSNYGYTF.

The J gene is TRBJ1-1, the V gene TRBV13; TRBD1 matches at 9 bases. Unmatched junction bases numbered 9, after V lost 6 bases and J lost 4 bases. The CDR3 covers 15 residues. CDR1 and CDR2 (germline): PRHDT, FYEKMQ (reference sequence). CDR3 nucleotide sequence: TGTGCCAGCAGTTGCCGGACAGGGGAGAGCACTGAAGCTTTCTTT. Protein sequence: CASSCRTGESTEAFF.

This clone was seen just once. The chain employs TRBV14 and TRBJ2-7; 7 bases line up with TRBD1. The CDR3 is 14 amino acids. V dropped 6 bases and J dropped 6; count of bases not matched to a gene: 11. The germline V gene has CDR1 SGHDN and CDR2 FVKESK. The CDR3 region is CASRRQGIDGEQYF. The DNA of the CDR3 is TGTGCCAGCAGGCGACAGGGAATAGACGGCGAGCAGTACTTC.

The chain combines TRBV10-3 with TRBJ1-1, with TRBD1 matching 7 bases. Germline CDR1 is ENHRY and CDR2 is SYGVKD. V was pared by 4 bases and J by 5 bases, with 4 bases of the junction left unmatched. The CDR3 length is 13 residues. The CDR3: CAISGPGGTEAFF. In DNA, the CDR3 is TGTGCCATCAGTGGTCCAGGGGGGACTGAAGCTTTCTTT.

This rearrangement joins TRBV4-1 to TRBJ1-1, with D tentatively TRBD1 (6 bases). Trimming stripped 2 bases from V and 1 base from J, with 17 bases between. Germline assignment: CDR1 MGHRA and CDR2 YSYEKL. The CDR3 covers 17 residues. In DNA form, the CDR3 reads TGCGCCAGCAGCCAAAGTAGATCAACAGGGCGGAACACTGAAGCTTTCTTT. Its protein is CASSQSRSTGRNTEAFF.

The chain couples TRBV9 to TRBJ1-4, with 9 bases fitting TRBD1. This CDR3 spans 16 amino acids. Germline V gene data show CDR1 as SGDLS and CDR2 as YYNGEE. Trimming at V came to 3 bases and at J to 4 bases, leaving 7 bases not matched to a gene. In DNA form, the CDR3 reads TGTGCCAGCAGCGCCGGGACAGGGTTCCATAATGAAAAACTGTTTTTT. Its translation is CASSAGTGFHNEKLFF.

The V and J genes are TRBV28 and TRBJ1-1; D unclear. The V and J ends lost 2 bases and 7 bases respectively, with 8 bases between them. The CDR3 is 12 amino acids. Per the germline V gene, CDR1 is MDHEN and CDR2 is SYDVKM. The CDR3 region is CASSLEYSEAFF. CDR3 in DNA: TGTGCCAGCAGTTTAGAGTACAGTGAAGCTTTCTTT.

The gene calls are TRBV11-2 and TRBJ2-7; D call uncertain. Germline values: CDR1 SGHAT, CDR2 FQNNGV. This CDR3 is built from 14 residues. V dropped 0 bases and J dropped 4 bases, with 10 bases sitting between them. Here the CDR3 reads CASSLDSLGYEQYF. CDR3 DNA: TGTGCCAGCAGCTTAGACAGCCTAGGTTACGAGCAGTACTTC.

This rearrangement joins TRBV5-1 to TRBJ2-7, with TRBD2 identical over 7 bases. From germline, CDR1 is SGHRS and CDR2 YFSETQ. The V gene end was trimmed by 5 bases and the J gene end by 2 bases; junction bases not matched to a gene: 7. CDR3 length: 14 amino acids. The CDR3: CASRQERGTYEQYF. CDR3 sequence (DNA): TGCGCCAGCAGGCAGGAGCGGGGAACCTACGAGCAGTACTTC.